Listed below are T cell receptor beta chains from one sample, sequenced in a study of metastatic and nonmetastatic thyroid tumors. MiXCR re-clonotyped the PCR reads for TCRdb. The repertoire has 40,000 to 55,000 clones, approximately 15% of them found once; the top ten carry 22%. The sample was blood. The receptors shown here come from a female donor with papillary thyroid cancer or a benign thyroid nodule (not recorded which). Some clones in this sample may be carry-over from other donors' samples. Both conserved end residues are part of each CDR3. D genes are given only for firm matches. Not every row has a clone size; where given, it reads once, few, many or a size class.

clone_size,v_call,j_call,d_call,cdr3_aa,cdr3_nt
.,TRBV28,TRBJ1-1,.,CASSRRADLNTEAFF,TGTGCCAGCAGTCGGAGGGCAGACTTAAACACTGAAGCTTTCTTT
many,TRBV9,TRBJ2-1,.,CASSVAGLPYNEQFF,TGTGCCAGCAGCGTAGCGGGCCTTCCCTACAATGAGCAGTTCTTC
.,TRBV12-3/TRBV12-4,TRBJ2-2,TRBD2,CASSSRTSAATGELFF,TGTGCCAGCAGTTCTCGGACTAGCGCGGCCACCGGGGAGCTGTTTTTT
.,TRBV7-8,TRBJ2-7,TRBD2,CASSRGEGYEQYF,TGTGCCAGCAGCCGCGGGGAGGGTTACGAGCAGTACTTC
many,TRBV11-2,TRBJ2-7,TRBD1,CASSLVGGQGAYEQYF,TGTGCCAGCAGCTTAGTTGGGGGACAGGGGGCCTACGAGCAGTACTTC
medium-sized,TRBV27,TRBJ2-2,.,CASRTLALNTGELFF,TGTGCCAGCAGGACTCTAGCGCTGAACACCGGGGAGCTGTTTTTT
.,TRBV5-1,TRBJ2-7,.,CASRGGVGVSYEQYF,TGCGCCAGCAGAGGCGGGGTAGGGGTCTCCTACGAGCAGTACTTC
.,TRBV18,TRBJ2-3,.,CASSRTDPTDTQYF,TGTGCCAGCTCCAGGACCGACCCCACAGATACGCAGTATTTT
few,TRBV2,TRBJ1-2,.,CASSDRLGGYTF,TGTGCCAGCAGTGATCGCCTGGGGGGCTACACCTTC
many,TRBV6-2/TRBV6-3,TRBJ2-1,.,CATGGGFSYNEQFF,TGTGCCACCGGAGGGGGCTTCTCCTACAATGAGCAGTTCTTC
many,TRBV13,TRBJ1-3,.,CASSLQSSGNTIYF,TGTGCCAGCAGCTTACAGAGCTCTGGAAACACCATATATTTT
many,TRBV28,TRBJ2-2,.,CASSFTGLNTGELFF,TGTGCCAGCAGTTTTACAGGACTGAACACCGGGGAGCTGTTTTTT
many,TRBV6-1,TRBJ2-7,TRBD2,CASSSGLNTYEQYF,TGTGCCAGCAGTTCGGGACTAAATACCTACGAGCAGTACTTC
.,TRBV6-6,TRBJ2-7,.,CASSYSNGGGPYEQYF,TGTGCCAGCAGTTACTCGAATGGTGGCGGTCCCTACGAGCAGTACTTC
many,TRBV20-1,TRBJ1-4,.,CSARDQDLNEKLFF,TGCAGTGCTAGAGATCAGGATCTCAATGAAAAACTGTTTTTT
many,TRBV7-3,TRBJ1-1,.,CASSIQQDSTEAFF,TGTGCCAGCAGCATACAACAAGACAGTACTGAAGCTTTCTTT
many,TRBV10-3,TRBJ2-5,TRBD1,CAISRQGQETQYF,TGTGCCATCAGTCGACAGGGTCAAGAGACCCAGTACTTC
.,TRBV18,TRBJ2-1,TRBD2,CASSPEPAGAHEQFF,TGTGCCAGCTCACCTGAGCCGGCGGGAGCGCATGAGCAGTTCTTC
.,TRBV5-1,TRBJ1-4,TRBD1,CASSVGTGGREKLFF,TGCGCCAGCAGCGTAGGGACAGGAGGACGTGAAAAACTGTTTTTT
many,TRBV5-1,TRBJ2-3,.,CASSFGLNTDTQYF,TGCGCCAGCAGCTTCGGACTGAACACAGATACGCAGTATTTT
.,TRBV12-3/TRBV12-4,TRBJ2-7,.,CASTMVYSYDQYF,TGTGCCAGCACCATGGTTTACTCCTACGATCAGTATTTC
.,TRBV6-1,TRBJ1-6,.,CASRETNRVQSPLHF,TGTGCCAGCAGGGAAACCAACAGGGTCCAATCACCCCTCCACTTT
many,TRBV29-1,TRBJ2-5,.,CSVGLGIWETQYF,TGCAGCGTTGGTCTGGGGATCTGGGAGACCCAGTACTTC
many,TRBV7-9,TRBJ2-6,.,CASSQTGQSFSGANVLTF,TGTGCCAGCAGCCAAACGGGACAATCTTTCTCTGGGGCCAACGTCCTGACTTTC
.,TRBV6-1,TRBJ2-1,TRBD2,CASSGLGFSGRAYNEQFF,TGTGCCAGCAGTGGTCTGGGGTTTAGCGGGAGGGCCTACAATGAGCAGTTCTTC
.,TRBV30,TRBJ2-2,.,CAWASAPRAGELFF,TGTGCCTGGGCTAGCGCTCCCAGGGCCGGGGAGCTGTTTTTT
many,TRBV6-1,TRBJ1-2,.,CASSESYVGYTF,TGTGCCAGCAGTGAATCCTACGTCGGCTACACCTTC
many,TRBV7-2,TRBJ2-7,.,CASSKTGTVAYEQYF,TGTGCCAGCAGTAAAACCGGGACGGTAGCCTACGAGCAGTACTTC
many,TRBV30,TRBJ2-1,.,CAWTRGSLRNEQFF,TGTGCCTGGACGAGGGGCTCCCTGAGGAATGAGCAGTTCTTC
many,TRBV20-1,TRBJ2-5,.,CSASVREQETQYF,TGCAGTGCTAGTGTCCGGGAACAAGAGACCCAGTACTTC
.,TRBV5-1,TRBJ2-7,.,CASSEALGVTYEQYF,TGCGCCAGCAGCGAAGCCTTAGGGGTCACCTACGAGCAGTACTTC
many,TRBV18,TRBJ2-7,.,CASSGLGGTANHEQYF,TGTGCCAGCTCAGGGCTAGGAGGGACAGCGAACCACGAGCAGTACTTC